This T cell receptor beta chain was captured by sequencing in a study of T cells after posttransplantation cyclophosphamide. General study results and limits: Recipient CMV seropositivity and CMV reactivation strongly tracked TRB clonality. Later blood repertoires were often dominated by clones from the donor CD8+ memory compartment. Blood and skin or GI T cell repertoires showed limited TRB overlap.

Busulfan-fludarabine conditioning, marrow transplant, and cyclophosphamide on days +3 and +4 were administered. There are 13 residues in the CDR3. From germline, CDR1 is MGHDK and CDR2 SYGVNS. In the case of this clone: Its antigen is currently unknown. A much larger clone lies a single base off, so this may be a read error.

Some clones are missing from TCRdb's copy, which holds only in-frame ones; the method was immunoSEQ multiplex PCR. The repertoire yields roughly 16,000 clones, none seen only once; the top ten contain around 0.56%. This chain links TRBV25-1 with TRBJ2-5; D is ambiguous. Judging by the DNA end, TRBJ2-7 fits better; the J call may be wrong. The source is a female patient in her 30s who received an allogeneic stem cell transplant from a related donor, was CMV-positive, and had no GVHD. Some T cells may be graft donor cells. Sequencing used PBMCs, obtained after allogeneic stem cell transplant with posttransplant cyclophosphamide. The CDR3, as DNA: TGCGCCAGCAGTGAATCTCCAGGCTACGAGCAGTACTTC. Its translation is CASSESPGYEQYF.